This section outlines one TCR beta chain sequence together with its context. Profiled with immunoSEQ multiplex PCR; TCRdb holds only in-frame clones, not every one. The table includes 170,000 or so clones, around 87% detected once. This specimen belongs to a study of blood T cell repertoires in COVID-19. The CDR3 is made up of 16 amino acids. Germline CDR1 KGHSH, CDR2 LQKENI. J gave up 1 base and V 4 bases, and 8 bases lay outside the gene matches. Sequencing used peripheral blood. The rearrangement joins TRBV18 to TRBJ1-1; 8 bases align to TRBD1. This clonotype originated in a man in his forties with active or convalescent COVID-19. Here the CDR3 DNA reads TGTGCCAGCTCACAAAGACAGGGGTGGGGGAACACTGAAGCTTTCTTT. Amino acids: CASSQRQGWGNTEAFF.